This TCR beta chain derives from a study of regulatory and conventional T cells in RAG deficiency (dated by TCRdb to the late 2010s). Regarding the research as a whole: Autoimmunity is frequently seen with hypomorphic RAG mutations in combined immunodeficiency or atypical SCID. High-throughput TCR beta sequencing was used to compare the repertoire diversity and composition of Treg, conventional CD4+ and CD8+ T cells between RAG-deficient patients and healthy controls. The research as a whole found: RAG-deficient patients showed markedly lower Shannon entropy and higher Simpson indices than control T-cell subpopulations. In Omenn syndrome patients, sorted CD25-high CD127-low cells may represent peripherally activated cells rather than bona fide Treg cells. All patient T-cell subsets had shorter CDR3 lengths; Omenn syndrome patients showed >80% Treg-Tconv repertoire overlap at nucleotide and amino acid level. In Omenn syndrome and CID/AS patients compared with controls, about 90-fold fewer unique TCR beta sequences were detected from Treg cells, versus 8 to 10-fold fewer for other subsets. For some subjects, some T-cell subset analyses were not performed.

V is reduced by 1 base and J by 4 bases, leaving a spacing of 7 bases between them. Per the germline V gene, LGHNA is the CDR1 and YSLEER is the CDR2. From the cysteine up to the phenylalanine, the CDR3 has a length of 13 residues. Of all the DNA, just the CDR3 is kept, 39 bases in frame from base 1. As to this clone: It has no known antigen specificity. Per-nucleotide qualities are absent, and no much larger clonotype sits a single base away.

Library preparation employed the immunoSEQ multiplex PCR assay. Genomic DNA from the sorted T-cell subsets was used to amplify rearranged TCR beta chain products, which were then sequenced. As for the authors' bioinformatics: Shannon entropy and Simpson indices were used to measure the diversity of productive TCR beta rearrangements in each repertoire. Clonal expansion was assessed using the summed frequency of the 100 most abundant productive TCR beta clonotypes among total reads. The TRB repertoires were scored with a self-reactivity index that is based on amino acid usage at CDR3beta positions 6 and 7. Two-way ANOVA was used for repertoire analyses, and Student t or Mann-Whitney tests were used for flow cytometric analyses. TCRdb stores this immuneACCESS table with in-frame sequences only. Part of the clones is absent; in the studies checked, under half of the shortfall reflects unresolved V genes, and no reason is known for the rest. Clone size and the V and J calls come from that table; the DNA yielded D and trimming. In this sample the table shows more than 7,500 clones, around 94% of which occur a single time. Of the sample, approximately 1.5% is held by the ten largest clones.

Before genomic DNA was extracted, conventional CD4+ T cells were isolated from blood as CD25-low CD127-high cells. The study included eight patients with RAG deficiency, of whom one had SCID, two had Omenn syndrome and five had combined immunodeficiency or atypical SCID. The sequence was obtained from a human donor with RAG deficiency presenting as severe combined immunodeficiency. The V gene is TRBV4-3 and the J gene is TRBJ2-5, with an unclear D gene assignment. What was sequenced was CD4+ effector T cells sorted from blood. CDR3 reads: CASSQVRRETQYF. The sequenced DNA: TGCGCCAGCAGCCAAGTCAGGCGAGAGACCCAGTACTTC.